This entry describes one T cell receptor beta chain. What it binds is unknown. This entry belongs to a study of cytotoxic CD8 clonotypes in ibrutinib-treated CLL. Study-level points and caveats: Clonality rose at ibrutinib response, held steady in sustained remission, and fell toward baseline at progression.

The CDR3 covers 16 residues. Germline assignment: CDR1 MGHRA and CDR2 YSYEKL. Trimming left V 2 bases short and J 0 bases short, with 11 bases between. Investigators sought sequencing depths of between 1 in 200,000 and 1 in 1 million T cells. Assay used: immunoSEQ multiplex PCR; TCRdb lists only in-frame clones, some missing. The table has approximately 70,000 clones, approximately 80% seen once. Sequencing used PBMCs, obtained at disease progression, from a patient treated with ibrutinib. This clonotype was obtained from a human donor with chronic lymphocytic leukemia. J is TRBJ1-3 and V is TRBV4-1; D gene ambiguous. The CDR3 spells CASSQIGRSSGNTIYF. Written as DNA, the CDR3 is TGCGCCAGCAGCCAAATCGGACGAAGCTCTGGAAACACCATATATTTT.